This entry lists 14 T cell receptor beta chains sequenced from one sample in a study of graft-versus-host responses after intestinal transplantation. Sequencing used immunoSEQ multiplex PCR; TCRdb keeps in-frame clones, though not all of them. This sample carries some 39,000 clones, 89% of them seen once, and the ten largest clones take 6% to 7.5%. The sample consisted of PBMCs, taken almost 270 days after transplant. The receptor set was obtained from a human patient who received an intestinal transplant, so some T cells may come from the graft donor.

The chain joins TRBV6-1 to TRBJ2-7; no firm D call. The CDR3 contains 10 residues. Germline V gene data show CDR1 as MNHNS and CDR2 as SASEGT. The V gene lost 1 base and the J gene lost 5 bases, with 0 bases spanning the gap. The CDR3 DNA reads TGTGCCAGCAGTGAAGACGAGCAGTACTTC. Translating gives CASSEDEQYF.

This sequence joins TRBV5-6 and TRBJ2-1, with TRBD2 matching 8 bases. Germline values: CDR1 SGHDT, CDR2 YYEEEE. This CDR3 is 14 amino acids long. V lost 4 bases and J lost 7; bases outside the gene matches: 7. In DNA form, the CDR3 reads TGTGCCAGCAGCGGTAGCGGGGAAGGGAATGAGCAGTTCTTC. Translating it yields CASSGSGEGNEQFF.

V usage is TRBV7-9 and J usage is TRBJ2-1; 7 positions agree with TRBD1. Germline CDR1 SEHNR, CDR2 FQNEAQ (reference sequence). The CDR3 extends over 12 amino acids. With 4 bases clipped from V and 10 bases from J, the junction kept 4 bases outside the gene matches. For the CDR3, the DNA is TGTGCCAGCAGCTGGGACAGTGACGAGCAGTTCTTC. It translates to CASSWDSDEQFF.

The V and J genes are TRBV10-3 and TRBJ2-3, with TRBD2 identical over 11 bases. After removal of 0 bases from V and 3 bases from J, the junction contained 8 bases not matched to a gene. Looked up from germline, CDR1 is ENHRY and CDR2 is SYGVKD. This CDR3 contains 18 residues. The CDR3 reads CAISESGLAGGNTDTQYF. DNA for the CDR3: TGTGCCATCAGTGAGTCGGGGCTAGCGGGGGGAAATACAGATACGCAGTATTTT.

The chain couples TRBV5-1 to TRBJ2-7; tentatively, D is TRBD1 (5 bases). Germline lookup yields CDR1 SGHRS and CDR2 YFSETQ. Trimming removed 5 bases at V and 4 bases at J, with 16 bases between. This CDR3 region has 14 residues. CDR3 DNA sequence: TGCGCCAGCAGTGAACAGGAGCCCCGGTACGAGCAGTACTTC. Translation gives CASSEQEPRYEQYF.

V is TRBV29-1 and J is TRBJ1-2; D unresolved. This CDR3 contains 13 residues. Trimming pared 0 bases from V and 5 bases from J, leaving 10 bases between. Germline V CDR1 and CDR2: SQVTM, ANQGSEA. The CDR3 nucleotides are TGCAGCGTTGAAGATCGTTCGGGATATGGCTACACCTTC. Its translation: CSVEDRSGYGYTF.

The CDR3 bases are TGTGCCAGCTCACGGGGGCACAATGAGCAGTTCTTC. This encodes CASSRGHNEQFF. The rearrangement links TRBV7-9 to TRBJ2-1; either TRBD1 or TRBD2 may fit D (6 bases each). CDR1 is SEHNR and CDR2 is FQNEAQ in the germline V gene (reference sequence). CDR3 length equals 12 residues. Trimming took off 8 bases at V and 5 bases at J, with 10 bases between the two ends.

The CDR3 is CASRETGGGNQPQHF. The CDR3 DNA is TGTGCCAGCAGGGAGACAGGGGGTGGCAATCAGCCCCAGCATTTT. J is TRBJ1-5 and V is TRBV2; TRBD1 matches at 9 bases. The CDR3 consists of 15 residues. V lost 6 bases and J lost 2; bases outside the gene matches: 5. The germline CDR1 and CDR2 sequences are SNHLY and FYNNEI.

V usage is TRBV7-9 and J usage is TRBJ2-2, with unresolved D. The germline CDR1 and CDR2 sequences are SEHNR and FQNEAQ (reference sequence). The CDR3 is 15 amino acids. Trimming shortened V by 2 bases and J by 2 bases, and 9 bases separated the two germline ends. In nucleotides, the CDR3 is TGTGCCAGCAGCTTAACCCAGCGTAACACCGGGGAGCTGTTTTTT. It encodes CASSLTQRNTGELFF.

This clone was found once. The rearrangement uses TRBV6-1 and TRBJ1-1, with D perhaps matching TRBD1 (5 bases). Germline values: CDR1 MNHNS, CDR2 SASEGT. V lost 6 bases and J 0 bases, leaving 11 bases between the germline ends. This CDR3 is built from 14 residues. The CDR3 loop is CASRQGNMNTEAFF. DNA of the CDR3: TGTGCCAGCAGGCAGGGCAACATGAACACTGAAGCTTTCTTT.

V gene TRBV27 combines with J gene TRBJ2-1; tentatively, D is TRBD1 (6 bases). The germline V gene encodes CDR1 MNHEY and CDR2 SMNVEV (reference sequence). The CDR3 is 15 amino acids. V lost 3 bases, J lost 3 bases, and 12 bases lay in between. This CDR3 is CASSLSGHNYNEQFF. Here the CDR3 DNA reads TGTGCCAGCAGTTTGTCGGGACACAACTACAATGAGCAGTTCTTC.

This clone has a count of ten or more. The chain recombines TRBV7-9 with TRBJ1-1; D might be TRBD1 (5 bases). The CDR3 has 16 amino acids. Germline CDR1 SEHNR, CDR2 FQNEAQ (reference sequence). V dropped 3 bases and J dropped 6 bases, with 20 bases sitting between them. CDR3 coding DNA: TGTGCCAGCAGCTTGGTCCGGGGCGACAAGAGGCCTGAAGCTTTCTTT. Protein sequence: CASSLVRGDKRPEAFF.

This rearrangement joins TRBV4-1 to TRBJ1-6, with TRBD1 as a possible D gene (6 bases). The CDR3 consists of 18 residues. CDR1 is MGHRA and CDR2 is YSYEKL in the germline V gene. V was shortened by 3 bases and J by 7 bases, with 22 bases between the two germline ends. Here the CDR3 DNA reads TGCGCCAGCAGCCACCAGGGCACGACACAGGGTAACAATTCACCCCTCCACTTT. Translation gives CASSHQGTTQGNNSPLHF.

This chain joins TRBV27 and TRBJ2-3; D is ambiguous. CDR3 length equals 14 residues. Germline lookup yields CDR1 MNHEY and CDR2 SMNVEV (reference sequence). The V end lost 0 bases, the J end lost 0 bases, and 4 bases lay between the germline ends. The CDR3 loop is CASSLSLSTDTQYF. The CDR3 DNA reads TGTGCCAGCAGTTTATCCCTCAGCACAGATACGCAGTATTTT.